Below, 28 T cell receptor beta chains from the same sample are listed, as sequenced in a study of human versus mouse CDR3 diversity and MHC coevolution. Profiled with immunoSEQ multiplex PCR; TCRdb holds only in-frame clones, not every one. The table has about 60,000 clones, over 90% seen once. The sample was naive CD4+ T cells from blood. The subset: CD45RO-negative CD62L-positive naive CD4 T cells. The receptors derive from a person aged 55-75 years in good health.

The chain joins TRBV5-6 to TRBJ1-4; D call uncertain. Germline V gene data show CDR1 as SGHDT and CDR2 as YYEEEE. Between the trimmed V and J ends, which lost 0 bases and 7 bases, there was a span of 13 bases. This CDR3 contains 15 residues. CDR3 DNA sequence: TGTGCCAGCAGCTTGGGAGAGAGGGTCGGTGAAAAACTGTTTTTT. Translating gives CASSLGERVGEKLFF.

This chain links TRBV6-1 with TRBJ1-4; tentative D call: TRBD1 (6 bases). CDR1 is MNHNS and CDR2 is SASEGT in the germline V gene. The CDR3 loop spans 15 amino acids. Deletions cut 6 bases from V and 0 bases from J, with 11 bases between. The CDR3 spells CASSQDRATNEKLFF. The DNA for the CDR3 is TGTGCCAGCAGCCAGGACAGAGCAACTAATGAAAAACTGTTTTTT.

Turning to this clone: In the same sample, other DNA sequences code for this CDR3. This chain joins TRBV19 and TRBJ2-2; 15 bases map to TRBD2. This CDR3 contains 17 residues. After removal of 5 bases from V and 6 bases from J, the junction contained 7 bases not matched to a gene. Germline CDR1 is LNHDA and CDR2 is SQIVND (reference sequence). CDR3 amino acids: CASSSQGLAGGPGELFF. CDR3 sequence (DNA): TGTGCCAGTAGTTCACAAGGACTAGCGGGAGGGCCCGGGGAGCTGTTTTTT.

This clone was observed once. J is TRBJ2-3 and V is TRBV6-1; TRBD2 agrees at 8 bases. The CDR3 length is 19 residues. From germline, CDR1 is MNHNS and CDR2 SASEGT. J lost 2 bases, V lost 4 bases, and 17 bases had no gene match. This CDR3 is CASSVPSSPLAGPTDTQYF. The CDR3 coding sequence is TGTGCCAGCAGTGTTCCCAGCAGCCCCTTAGCGGGGCCCACAGATACGCAGTATTTT.

This clone was detected once. The rearrangement uses TRBV7-3 and TRBJ2-1; 10 bases map to TRBD2. After removal of 2 bases from V and 9 bases from J, the junction contained 7 bases not matched to a gene. This CDR3 spans 15 amino acids. Germline V gene sequence: CDR1 SGHTA, CDR2 FQGTGA. The CDR3, as DNA: TGTGCCAGCAGCTTATTAGGGACTAGCGAGGGTGAGCAGTTCTTC. Protein sequence: CASSLLGTSEGEQFF.

The rearrangement links TRBV13 to TRBJ2-3; 9 nucleotides agree with TRBD2. The CDR3 is made up of 16 amino acids. J was trimmed by 3 bases and V by 5 bases; bases with no gene match: 9. CDR1 and CDR2 from the germline V gene are PRHDT and FYEKMQ (reference sequence). The CDR3 region is CASSRMTSGRTDTQYF. The CDR3 DNA reads as TGTGCCAGCAGCCGGATGACTAGCGGACGGACAGATACGCAGTATTTT. The full variable domain, in which reference TRBV13 and TRBJ2-3 provide the parts outside the CDR3, is AAGVIQSPRHLIKEKRETATLKCYPIPRHDTVYWYQQGPGQDPQFLISFYEKMQSDKGSIPDRFSAQQFSDYHSELNMSSLELGDSALYFCASSRMTSGRTDTQYFGPGTRLTVL.

The chain combines TRBV7-2 with TRBJ2-7; D is uncertain. V gave up 0 bases and J gave up 2 bases, with 8 bases separating them. Germline V CDR1 and CDR2: SGHTA, FQGNSA. The CDR3 is 14 residues long. The DNA of the CDR3 is TGTGCCAGCAGCTTAGCTCACTCCGCCTACGAGCAGTACTTC. Translating gives CASSLAHSAYEQYF. The complete variable domain, with remaining parts taken from reference TRBV7-2 and TRBJ2-7, reads GAGVSQSPSNKVTEKGKDVELRCDPISGHTALYWYRQSLGQGLEFLIYFQGNSAPDKSGLPSDRFSAERTGGSVSTLTIQRTQQEDSAVYLCASSLAHSAYEQYFGPGTRLTVT.

The J gene is TRBJ2-5, the V gene TRBV7-9; unclear D gene. The tail of the sequence fits TRBJ2-7 better, so the J call may be wrong. The germline V gene encodes CDR1 SEHNR and CDR2 FQNEAQ (reference sequence). This CDR3 has 11 amino acids. CDR3 bases: TGTGCCAGCAGCGCGATAAACGAGCAGTACTTC. This sequence encodes CASSAINEQYF.

J is TRBJ2-7 and V is TRBV6-1, with a weak D call TRBD1 (6 bases). The CDR3 contains 15 residues. Germline values: CDR1 MNHNS, CDR2 SASEGT. Trimming left V 6 bases short and J 1 base short, with 16 bases between. In nucleotides, the CDR3 is TGTGCCAGCAGCTCCACAGGGCTGGGTTCCTACGAGCAGTACTTC. Translation: CASSSTGLGSYEQYF.

The chain links TRBV5-1 to TRBJ2-2; 7 positions match TRBD2. Germline loops: CDR1 SGHRS, CDR2 YFSETQ. Unmatched junction bases numbered 9, after V lost 3 bases and J lost 4 bases. The CDR3 totals 16 residues. CDR3 coding DNA: TGCGCCAGCAGCTCCCGGGACTTAGCGGGCACCGGGGAGCTGTTTTTT. Its translation is CASSSRDLAGTGELFF.

Notes on this clone: The same CDR3 arises from other DNA sequences in this sample as well. The chain employs TRBV5-4 and TRBJ2-2; 12 bases align to TRBD2. The ends lost 3 bases at V and 4 bases at J; junction bases unmatched: 4. CDR1 and CDR2 from the germline V gene are SGHNT and YYREEE (reference sequence). The CDR3 contains 16 residues. CDR3 sequence (DNA): TGTGCCAGCAGCTCCCTAGCGGGAGGGGGCACCGGGGAGCTGTTTTTT. Translated: CASSSLAGGGTGELFF.

The genes are TRBV27 and TRBJ1-2; D is unresolved. V was shortened by 6 bases and J by 7 bases, with 18 bases between the two germline ends. In germline, CDR1 is MNHEY, CDR2 SMNVEV (reference sequence). The CDR3 is made up of 14 amino acids. CDR3 sequence (DNA): TGTGCCAGCAGCCGAGGGCCAGACCGGTCTGGCTACACCTTC. Encoded protein: CASSRGPDRSGYTF.

The rearrangement links TRBV27 to TRBJ2-5; possible D gene TRBD2, 6 bases. CDR3 length: 15 residues. Per germline, CDR1 MNHEY and CDR2 SMNVEV (reference sequence). The germline V and J ends were trimmed by 3 bases and 5 bases, with 16 bases remaining between them. CDR3 sequence: CASSFGLATRETQYF. The CDR3 DNA reads as TGTGCCAGCAGTTTCGGTCTAGCGACCCGGGAGACCCAGTACTTC.

The gene calls are TRBV5-6 and TRBJ2-5; D is possibly TRBD1 (6 bases). Trimming shortened V by 3 bases and J by 3 bases, and 9 bases separated the two germline ends. The CDR3 totals 13 residues. Looked up from germline, CDR1 is SGHDT and CDR2 is YYEEEE. In DNA, the CDR3 is TGTGCCAGCAGCTACGACAGGAAAGAGACCCAGTACTTC. Its protein is CASSYDRKETQYF.

As DNA, the CDR3 is TGTGCCAGCAGCAACCGGGACTCAACCTACAATGAGCAGTTCTTC. It codes for CASSNRDSTYNEQFF. The chain recombines TRBV7-3 with TRBJ2-1; possible D gene TRBD2, 6 bases. V was trimmed by 5 bases and J by 2 bases, leaving 13 bases between them. In germline, CDR1 is SGHTA, CDR2 FQGTGA. This CDR3 is built from 15 residues.

The chain links TRBV27 to TRBJ1-2; D not resolved. CDR1 MNHEY and CDR2 SMNVEV come from the germline V gene (reference sequence). V was pared by 6 bases and J by 9 bases, with 23 bases between. This CDR3 is 15 amino acids long. As DNA, the CDR3 is TGTGCCAGCAGGATTAGCCAAGCGGTAGGAGGGAGCTACACCTTC. It specifies CASRISQAVGGSYTF.

The chain has TRBV5-1 and TRBJ1-1, with TRBD1 as a possible D gene (6 bases). Trimming took off 0 bases at V and 4 bases at J, with 10 bases between the two ends. CDR1 is SGHRS and CDR2 is YFSETQ in the germline V gene. The CDR3 loop spans 14 amino acids. The CDR3 sequence is CASSLVGASTEAFF. CDR3 nucleotide sequence: TGCGCCAGCAGCTTGGTGGGGGCGAGCACTGAAGCTTTCTTT.

This chain uses TRBV6-1 with TRBJ1-6; 7 bases agree with TRBD1. The germline CDR1 and CDR2 sequences are MNHNS and SASEGT. This CDR3 comprises 15 residues. V shed 5 bases and J 9 bases; nucleotides not matched to a gene: 10. The CDR3 DNA is TGTGCCAGCAGTCTTAACAGGGGACGCGGTTCACCCCTCCACTTT. Residues: CASSLNRGRGSPLHF.

In its sample, this clone was seen once. This chain connects TRBV6-5 to TRBJ2-5; TRBD2 might be the D (6 bases). Trimming shortened V by 0 bases and J by 1 base, and 12 bases separated the two germline ends. This CDR3 has 16 residues. Germline V lookup: CDR1 MNHEY, CDR2 SVGAGI. This CDR3 reads CASSYSKFSGQETQYF. CDR3 bases: TGTGCCAGCAGTTACTCAAAGTTTAGCGGCCAAGAGACCCAGTACTTC.

The chain recombines TRBV29-1 with TRBJ2-5; 7 bases map to TRBD2. V lost 7 bases to trimming and J lost 5 bases; unmatched junction nucleotides: 4. This CDR3 contains 11 residues. Germline-derived CDR1 and CDR2 are SQVTM and ANQGSEA. In nucleotides, the CDR3 is TGCAGCGCAAACGGGGGGGAGACCCAGTACTTC. Translated, it gives CSANGGETQYF.

The gene calls are TRBV27 and TRBJ1-6; TRBD1 matches at 8 bases. From germline, CDR1 is MNHEY and CDR2 SMNVEV (reference sequence). Trimming cost V 2 bases and J 6 bases; bases outside gene matches: 6. The CDR3 runs 16 residues. The CDR3 DNA reads as TGTGCCAGCAGTTTAATCACCCAGGGGGCTAATTCACCCCTCCACTTT. It is translated as CASSLITQGANSPLHF.

The J gene is TRBJ2-3, the V gene TRBV11-2, with 10 bases identical to TRBD2. The CDR3 is 14 amino acids. J lost 6 bases, V lost 5 bases, and 5 bases had no gene match. Germline CDR1 reads SGHAT; CDR2 reads FQNNGV. CDR3 sequence: CASSPRTSGDTQYF. The CDR3 region has the DNA TGTGCCAGCAGCCCCCGGACTAGCGGCGATACGCAGTATTTT.

The CDR3 sequence is CASSGTSGSGRYNEQFF. The CDR3 DNA reads TGCGCCAGCAGCGGGACTAGCGGGAGCGGTAGGTACAATGAGCAGTTCTTC. The chain employs TRBV5-1 and TRBJ2-1, with 14 bases identical to TRBD2. The CDR3 contains 17 residues. Per the germline V gene, CDR1 is SGHRS and CDR2 is YFSETQ. The V gene end was trimmed by 4 bases and the J gene end by 4 bases; junction bases not matched to a gene: 7.

V and J are TRBV25-1 and TRBJ1-1; D perhaps matches TRBD1 (5 bases). V was clipped by 5 bases and J by 3 bases, with 16 bases between them. The CDR3 runs 15 residues. Germline loops: CDR1 MGHDK, CDR2 SYGVNS. The CDR3 spells CASSLPGLRDTEAFF. CDR3 in DNA: TGTGCCAGCAGTTTACCAGGGCTTCGCGACACTGAAGCTTTCTTT. Full variable domain (rest looked up from reference TRBV25-1 and TRBJ1-1): EADIYQTPRYLVIGTGKKITLECSQTMGHDKMYWYQQDPGMELHLIHYSYGVNSTEKGDLSSESTVSRIRTEHFPLTLESARPSHTSQYLCASSLPGLRDTEAFFGQGTRLTVV.

The V and J genes are TRBV6-5 and TRBJ1-5, with 8 bases that match TRBD1. Trimming took 0 bases from V and 7 from J; bases not matched to a gene: 5. The CDR3 length is 15 residues. CDR1 and CDR2 from the germline V gene are MNHEY and SVGAGI. In DNA, the CDR3 is TGTGCCAGCAGTTACTCGATGGACAGGGTACAGCCCCAGCATTTT. Protein product: CASSYSMDRVQPQHF.

This clone was found a few times. The chain uses TRBV6-1 and TRBJ1-1, with TRBD1 identical over 8 bases. The germline V gene encodes CDR1 MNHNS and CDR2 SASEGT. This CDR3 is 12 amino acids long. Trimming took 8 bases from V and 9 from J; bases not matched to a gene: 8. The CDR3, as DNA: TGTGCCAGCCGGAGACAGGGGAGTCAAGCTTTCTTT. It yields the protein CASRRQGSQAFF.

V gene TRBV9 combines with J gene TRBJ2-1; TRBD2 matches at 7 bases. CDR3 length: 17 residues. Trimming at V came to 4 bases and at J to 3 bases, leaving 13 bases not matched to a gene. From germline, CDR1 is SGDLS and CDR2 YYNGEE. DNA of the CDR3: TGTGCCAGCAGCATCGAGGAAGGCGGGAGTCTCTACAATGAGCAGTTCTTC. Translated, it gives CASSIEEGGSLYNEQFF.

CDR3 protein: CASSHPDRAPSLTGELFF. As DNA, the CDR3 is TGTGCCAGCAGCCACCCCGACAGGGCCCCCTCTCTTACCGGGGAGCTGTTTTTT. The rearrangement links TRBV7-9 to TRBJ2-2, with 7 bases that match TRBD1. The J segment lost 5 bases and the V segment lost 5 bases, leaving 17 bases of the junction unmatched. This CDR3 contains 18 residues. Germline CDR1 SEHNR, CDR2 FQNEAQ (reference sequence).